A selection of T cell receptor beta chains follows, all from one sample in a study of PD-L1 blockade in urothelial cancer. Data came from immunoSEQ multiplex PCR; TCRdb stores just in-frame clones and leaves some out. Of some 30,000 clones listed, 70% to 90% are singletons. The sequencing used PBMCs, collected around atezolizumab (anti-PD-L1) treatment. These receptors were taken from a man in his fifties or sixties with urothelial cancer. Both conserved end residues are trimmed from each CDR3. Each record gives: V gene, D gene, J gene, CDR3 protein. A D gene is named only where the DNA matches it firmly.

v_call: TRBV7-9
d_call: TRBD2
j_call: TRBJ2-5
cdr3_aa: ASSPSGGLQETQY

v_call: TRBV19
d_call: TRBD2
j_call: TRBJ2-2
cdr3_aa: ASSIGLAGRELF

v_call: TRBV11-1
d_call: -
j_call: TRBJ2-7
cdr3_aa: ASSIRRGTGEQY

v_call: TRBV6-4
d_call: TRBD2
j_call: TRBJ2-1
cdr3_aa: ASSEFSAGGHNEQF

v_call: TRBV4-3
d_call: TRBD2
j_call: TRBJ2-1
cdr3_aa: ASSQGAQGLAGGGYNEQF

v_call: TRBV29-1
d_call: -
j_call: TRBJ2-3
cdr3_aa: SVGTEGTDTQY

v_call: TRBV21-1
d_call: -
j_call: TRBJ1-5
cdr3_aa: ASIVAQGINQPQH

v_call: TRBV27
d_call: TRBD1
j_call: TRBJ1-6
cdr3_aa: ASRTGVNSPLH

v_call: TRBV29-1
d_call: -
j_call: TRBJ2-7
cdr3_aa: SVAQPEATTRGQY

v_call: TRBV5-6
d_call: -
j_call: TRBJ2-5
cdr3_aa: ASTVPGRGLQETQY

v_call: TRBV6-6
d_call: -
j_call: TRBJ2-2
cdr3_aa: ASSYLSGDTGELF

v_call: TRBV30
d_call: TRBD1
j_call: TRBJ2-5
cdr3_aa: AWIELRDRGSETQY

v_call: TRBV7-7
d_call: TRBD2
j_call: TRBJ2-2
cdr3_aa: ASSVAPGGVAGELF

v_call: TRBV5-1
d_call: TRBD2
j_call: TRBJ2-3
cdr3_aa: ASNRGEADTQY

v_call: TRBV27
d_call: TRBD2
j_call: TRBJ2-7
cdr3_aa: ASSLLGSGDEQY

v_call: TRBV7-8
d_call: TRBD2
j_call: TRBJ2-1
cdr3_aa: ASSLGLAGGKNEQF

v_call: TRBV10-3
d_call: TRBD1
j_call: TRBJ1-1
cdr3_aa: AISQDRGRAEAF

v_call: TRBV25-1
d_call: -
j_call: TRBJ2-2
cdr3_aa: ASSESTGNTGELF

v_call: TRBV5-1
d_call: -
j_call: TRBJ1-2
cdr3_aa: ASSLGDSYGYT

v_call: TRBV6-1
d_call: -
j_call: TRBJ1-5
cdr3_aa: ASSETHGSGNQPQH

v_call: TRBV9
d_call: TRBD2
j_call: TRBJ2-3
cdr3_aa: ASSSWAGGVDTQY

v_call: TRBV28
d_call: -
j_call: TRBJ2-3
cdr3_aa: ASSLWGQGVDTQY

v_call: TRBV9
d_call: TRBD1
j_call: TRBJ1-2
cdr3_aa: ASSRTPTGGASYGYT

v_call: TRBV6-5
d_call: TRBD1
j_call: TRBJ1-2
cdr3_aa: AILDWGQGNYGYT